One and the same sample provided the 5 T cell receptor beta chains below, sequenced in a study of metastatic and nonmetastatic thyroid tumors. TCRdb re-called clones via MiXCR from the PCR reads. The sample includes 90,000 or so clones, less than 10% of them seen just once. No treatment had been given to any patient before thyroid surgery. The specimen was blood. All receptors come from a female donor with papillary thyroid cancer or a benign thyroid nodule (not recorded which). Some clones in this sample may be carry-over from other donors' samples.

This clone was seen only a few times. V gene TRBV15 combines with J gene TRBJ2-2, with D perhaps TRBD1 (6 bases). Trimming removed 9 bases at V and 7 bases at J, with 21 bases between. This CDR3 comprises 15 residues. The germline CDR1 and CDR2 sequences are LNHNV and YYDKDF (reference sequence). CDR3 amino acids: CATATGREPGGELFF. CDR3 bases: TGTGCCACAGCAACAGGGCGCGAGCCGGGCGGGGAGCTGTTTTTT.

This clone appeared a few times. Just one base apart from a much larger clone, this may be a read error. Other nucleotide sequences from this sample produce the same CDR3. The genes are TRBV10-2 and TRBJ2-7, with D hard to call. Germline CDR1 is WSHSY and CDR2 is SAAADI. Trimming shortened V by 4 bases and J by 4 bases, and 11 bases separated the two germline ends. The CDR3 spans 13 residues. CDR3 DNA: TGCGCCAGCAGTGGGTACCTCTCTTACGAGCAGTACTTC. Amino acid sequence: CASSGYLSYEQYF.

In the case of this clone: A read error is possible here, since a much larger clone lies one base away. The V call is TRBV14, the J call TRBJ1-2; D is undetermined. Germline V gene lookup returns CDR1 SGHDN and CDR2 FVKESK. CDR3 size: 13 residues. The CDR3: CASSQDYRAGYNF. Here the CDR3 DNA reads TGTGCCAGCAGCCAAGATTATCGGGCAGGCTACAACTTC.

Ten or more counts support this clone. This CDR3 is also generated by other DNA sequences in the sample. In nucleotides, the CDR3 is TGCAGTGCACCCGGGACAGAGGGGAGTTGGGGTGAAGCTTTCTTT. This gives the protein CSAPGTEGSWGEAFF. The chain links TRBV20-1 to TRBJ1-1, with 7 bases lining up with TRBD1. The V and J ends lost 6 bases and 7 bases, in that order; junction bases with no gene match: 17. The germline CDR1 and CDR2 sequences are DFQATT and SNEGSKA (reference sequence). The CDR3 loop spans 15 amino acids.

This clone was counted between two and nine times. The CDR3 is CASSPGSYGYTF. CDR3 sequence (DNA): TGCGCCAGCAGCCCAGGCTCCTATGGCTACACCTTC. The rearrangement links TRBV5-1 to TRBJ1-2; D remains ambiguous. V was clipped by 4 bases and J by 4 bases, with 8 bases between them. This CDR3 contains 12 residues. Germline CDR1 reads SGHRS; CDR2 reads YFSETQ.